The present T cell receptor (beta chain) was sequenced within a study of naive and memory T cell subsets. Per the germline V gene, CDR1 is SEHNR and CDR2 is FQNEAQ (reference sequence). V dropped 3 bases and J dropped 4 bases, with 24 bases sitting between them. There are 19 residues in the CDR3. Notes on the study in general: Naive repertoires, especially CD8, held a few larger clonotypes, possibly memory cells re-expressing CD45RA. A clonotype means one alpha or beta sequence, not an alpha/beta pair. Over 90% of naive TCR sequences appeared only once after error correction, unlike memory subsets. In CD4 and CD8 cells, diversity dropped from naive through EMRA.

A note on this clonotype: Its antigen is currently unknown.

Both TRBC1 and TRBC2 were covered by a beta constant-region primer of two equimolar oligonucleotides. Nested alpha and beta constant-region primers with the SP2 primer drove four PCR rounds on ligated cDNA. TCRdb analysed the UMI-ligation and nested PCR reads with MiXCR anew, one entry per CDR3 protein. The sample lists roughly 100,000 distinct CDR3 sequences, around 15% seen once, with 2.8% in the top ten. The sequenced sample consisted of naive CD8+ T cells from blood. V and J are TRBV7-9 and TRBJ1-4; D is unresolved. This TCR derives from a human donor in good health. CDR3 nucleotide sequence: TGTGCCAGCAGCTTGGTACGAGGCTCGGGGATTGGCCATAATGAAAAACTGTTTTTT. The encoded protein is CASSLVRGSGIGHNEKLFF. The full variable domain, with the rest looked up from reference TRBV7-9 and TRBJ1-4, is DTGVSQNPRHKITKRGQNVTFRCDPISEHNRLYWYRQTLGQGPEFLTYFQNEAQLEKSRLLSDRFSAERPKGSFSTLEIQRTEQGDSAMYLCASSLVRGSGIGHNEKLFFGSGTQLSVL.